This is a list of T cell receptor beta chains from one sample in a study of T-cell memory formation after mild COVID-19. TCRdb recomputed calls from the 5' RACE reads with MiXCR, one row per CDR3 protein. This sample has around 34,000 distinct CDR3 sequences, with 7% to 9.5% found just once. The sample was PBMCs or a T cell subset sorted from them (not recorded which). All receptors derive from a man between 18 and 35 years old who had mild COVID-19 (a few samples of this study predate the infection). Cell type and time point are not known. Both conserved end residues are part of each CDR3. A D gene is named only where the DNA matches it firmly. Clone sizes are given selectively: once, few, many, or a class where the clone is expanded.

NA	NA	TRBV9	TRBJ2-1	CASSPEGGPYNEQFF	TGTGCCAGCAGCCCCGAGGGTGGTCCCTACAATGAGCAGTTCTTC
many	NA	TRBV5-1	TRBJ2-7	CASSLGAGYEQYF	TGCGCCAGCAGCTTGGGGGCAGGCTACGAGCAGTACTTC
many	NA	TRBV12-3/TRBV12-4	TRBJ2-5	CASSSKRLETQYF	TGTGCCAGCAGTTCTAAGCGTTTGGAGACCCAGTACTTC
few	NA	TRBV5-6	TRBJ2-3	CASSLTRTDTQYF	TGTGCCAGCAGCTTGACTAGAACAGATACGCAGTATTTT
NA	NA	TRBV30	TRBJ2-6	CASGEGATGANVLTF	TGTGCCTCCGGGGAGGGGGCCACTGGGGCCAACGTCCTGACTTTC
few	TRBD2	TRBV9	TRBJ2-1	CASSAGTNRPAGEQFF	TGTGCCAGCAGCGCAGGGACTAACAGGCCCGCCGGGGAGCAGTTCTTC
many	NA	TRBV12-3/TRBV12-4	TRBJ1-2	CASSANDYGYTF	TGTGCCAGCAGTGCAAATGACTATGGCTACACCTTC
many	NA	TRBV27	TRBJ1-2	CASSLGLGTYGYTF	TGTGCCAGCAGTTTAGGACTCGGCACCTATGGCTACACCTTC
NA	NA	TRBV4-1	TRBJ1-2	CASSPPGLNYGYTF	TGCGCCAGCAGCCCCCCGGGTCTTAACTATGGCTACACCTTC
many	NA	TRBV20-1	TRBJ1-5	CSASRVGGSNQPQHF	TGCAGTGCTAGTCGAGTTGGGGGGAGCAATCAGCCCCAGCATTTT
few	NA	TRBV28	TRBJ1-1	CASCTPGKEAFF	TGTGCCAGCTGCACGCCGGGAAAAGAAGCTTTCTTT
many	NA	TRBV7-2	TRBJ2-3	CASSLGVRAFTDTQYF	TGTGCCAGCAGCTTAGGCGTCAGGGCCTTCACAGATACGCAGTATTTT
many	TRBD1	TRBV7-8	TRBJ2-3	CASSLGQGSTDTQYF	TGTGCCAGCAGCTTGGGACAGGGCAGCACAGATACGCAGTATTTT
NA	TRBD2	TRBV12-3/TRBV12-4	TRBJ2-5	CASSSQLAGQETQYF	TGTGCCAGCAGTTCCCAACTAGCGGGGCAAGAGACCCAGTACTTC
many	NA	TRBV5-6	TRBJ1-1	CASSLDFGSMNTEAFF	TGTGCCAGCAGCTTGGACTTTGGGAGCATGAACACTGAAGCTTTCTTT
many	NA	TRBV12-3/TRBV12-4	TRBJ1-2	CASGRVGMLYF	TGTGCCAGCGGCCGGGTTGGGATGTTGTACTTC
NA	TRBD2	TRBV3-1	TRBJ2-5	CASSQDLGLAGGLQETQYF	TGTGCCAGCAGCCAAGATCTCGGCCTAGCGGGGGGCCTTCAAGAGACCCAGTACTTC
many	NA	TRBV10-1	TRBJ2-3	CASSASGTDTQYF	TGCGCCAGCAGTGCAAGCGGCACAGATACGCAGTATTTT
many	NA	TRBV5-1	TRBJ1-2	CASSLEQNYGYTF	TGCGCCAGCAGCTTGGAACAGAACTATGGCTACACCTTC
many	TRBD2	TRBV11-2	TRBJ2-3	CASRQKRGATDTQYF	TGTGCCAGCAGGCAAAAGCGGGGGGCCACAGATACGCAGTATTTT
many	NA	TRBV7-2	TRBJ1-2	CASSSTGGTNYGYTF	TGTGCCAGCAGCTCTACAGGAGGCACCAACTATGGCTACACCTTC
few	NA	TRBV6-1	TRBJ1-2	CASSEGRAGGYTF	TGTGCCAGCAGTGAAGGGCGGGCCGGTGGCTACACCTTC
NA	TRBD2	TRBV2	TRBJ2-5	CAGGLAGGGTQYF	TGTGCCGGTGGACTAGCGGGGGGAGGGACCCAGTACTTC
many	NA	TRBV11-2	TRBJ2-1	CASSGENLEQFF	TGTGCCAGCAGCGGAGAAAATTTAGAGCAGTTCTTC
many	NA	TRBV7-2	TRBJ1-1	CASSRQTEAFF	TGTGCCAGCAGCCGCCAAACTGAAGCTTTCTTT
NA	TRBD2	TRBV3-1	TRBJ2-1	CASSGLPREVHNEQFF	TGTGCCAGCAGCGGCCTACCCCGGGAGGTTCACAATGAGCAGTTCTTC
few	TRBD1	TRBV20-1	TRBJ2-5	CSASLGQGASSQETQYF	TGCAGTGCTTCCCTGGGACAGGGGGCGTCTTCTCAAGAGACCCAGTACTTC
medium-sized	TRBD2	TRBV20-1	TRBJ2-1	CSALLAGGLSHEQFF	TGCAGTGCTCTCCTAGCGGGGGGACTAAGTCATGAGCAGTTCTTC
few	NA	TRBV12-3/TRBV12-4	TRBJ1-1	CASSFLDQSEAFF	TGTGCCAGCAGTTTTTTGGACCAGTCTGAAGCTTTCTTT
many	TRBD1	TRBV5-1	TRBJ2-1	CASSLREGQNGEQFF	TGCGCCAGCAGCCTCCGAGAGGGACAGAACGGTGAGCAGTTCTTC
NA	NA	TRBV19	TRBJ1-6	CASSMVQSYNSPLHF	TGTGCCAGTAGTATGGTACAGAGTTATAATTCACCCCTCCACTTT
many	NA	TRBV7-6	TRBJ2-1	CASSLGGGNEQFF	TGTGCCAGCAGCTTAGGGGGAGGCAATGAGCAGTTCTTC
NA	NA	TRBV7-3	TRBJ2-5	CASSPEGGRTQYF	TGTGCCAGCAGCCCCGAGGGGGGCCGGACCCAGTACTTC
many	TRBD1	TRBV12-3/TRBV12-4	TRBJ2-7	CASSSRQGKRYEQYF	TGTGCCAGCAGTTCGCGACAGGGGAAACGCTACGAGCAGTACTTC
many	NA	TRBV7-9	TRBJ2-7	CASSFPRETYEQYF	TGTGCCAGCAGCTTCCCGAGGGAGACCTACGAGCAGTACTTC
many	TRBD2	TRBV7-9	TRBJ2-3	CASSSPGGNTDTQYF	TGTGCCAGCAGTTCCCCGGGGGGGAACACAGATACGCAGTATTTT
many	NA	TRBV7-2	TRBJ2-5	CASSFRKPEETQYF	TGTGCCAGCAGCTTTAGGAAGCCTGAAGAGACCCAGTACTTC
medium-sized	NA	TRBV6-4	TRBJ2-3	CASSERGSTDTQYF	TGTGCCAGCAGTGAAAGAGGGAGCACAGATACGCAGTATTTT
few	TRBD1	TRBV11-2	TRBJ1-3	CASSFTWGTGPGNTIYF	TGTGCCAGCAGCTTCACCTGGGGGACAGGGCCTGGAAACACCATATATTTT
NA	NA	TRBV19	TRBJ2-6	CASSRLPGGANVLTF	TGTGCCAGTAGTCGTTTGCCAGGTGGGGCCAACGTCCTGACTTTC
many	NA	TRBV12-3/TRBV12-4	TRBJ2-3	CASSPRWADTQYF	TGTGCCAGCAGCCCACGGTGGGCAGATACGCAGTATTTT
NA	NA	TRBV7-2	TRBJ2-1	CASSLGGGAGYNEQFF	TGTGCCAGCAGCTTGGGAGGGGGCGCTGGGTACAATGAGCAGTTCTTC
many	NA	TRBV10-3	TRBJ2-4	CAISAEGNIQYF	TGTGCCATCAGTGCTGAGGGAAACATTCAGTACTTC
many	TRBD2	TRBV28	TRBJ2-3	CASTTSGVIRDTQYF	TGTGCCAGCACCACTAGCGGGGTAATTCGAGATACGCAGTATTTT
few	NA	TRBV30	TRBJ1-6	CAWSRDNNSPLHF	TGTGCCTGGAGTCGGGACAACAATTCACCCCTCCACTTT
many	TRBD2	TRBV5-1	TRBJ2-7	CASSRTSGAYEQYF	TGCGCCAGCAGCAGGACTAGTGGGGCCTACGAGCAGTACTTC
many	NA	TRBV27	TRBJ1-6	CASSNRYNSPLHF	TGTGCCAGTAGCAATCGGTATAATTCACCCCTCCACTTT
many	NA	TRBV5-6	TRBJ2-1	CASSLVRLAMSSYNEQFF	TGTGCCAGCAGCTTGGTACGGCTAGCCATGAGCTCCTACAATGAGCAGTTCTTC